This TCR beta chain originates from a study of shared clonotypes between healthy human individuals. Study donors comprised healthy, HIV-negative adults devoid of recent acute infection or vaccination. Original data processing: ImmunoSEQ supplied junction-only sequences lacking quality scores, so filtering was different. TCRdb's copy holds only in-frame clones and misses some; the assay was immunoSEQ multiplex PCR. That table furnishes V, J and clone size, whereas the DNA furnished D and trimming. The sample lists approximately 2.1 million clones; 93% were seen once. Deletions cut 6 bases from V and 5 bases from J, with 13 bases between. CDR3 length: 14 residues. Looked up from germline, CDR1 is LNHDA and CDR2 is SQIVND (reference sequence).

This TCR came from a man between 18 and 29 years old in good health. Some clones in this sample may be carry-over from other donors' samples. Sequencing was carried out using naive CD4+ T cells from PBMCs. Noted subset: CD45RA+ positively selected. The chain recombines TRBV19 with TRBJ2-2; D unclear. The CDR3 region has the DNA TGTGCCAGTAGACCTTCAGCAACGACCGGGGAGCTGTTTTTT. Amino acids: CASRPSATTGELFF.